This T cell receptor (beta chain) derives from a study of T cells in Graves' hyperthyroidism and ophthalmopathy. Template material for amplifying TCR beta CDR3 regions consisted of RNA transcripts. First-round RT-PCR with HTBI primers amplified the TCR CDR3 region. Each CDR3 protein gets one entry after TCRdb re-called the multiplex PCR reads with MiXCR. The profile shows 650,000 to 750,000 distinct CDR3 sequences, 14% of them singletons. Fresh peripheral blood, 9.5 to 10 ml of it, supplied the PBMCs. Study-level results: Ophthalmopathy prediction by the model preceded onset by a median roughly 6 months.

J was trimmed by 9 bases and V by 6 bases; bases with no gene match: 16. Germline loops: CDR1 ENHRY, CDR2 SYGVKD. The CDR3 is 15 amino acids. A note on this clonotype: Its antigen is unknown. This sequence may be a read error, since a much larger clone differs from it by one base.

The clonotype originates from a woman between 18 and 29 years old with Graves' hyperthyroidism. V usage is TRBV10-3 and J usage is TRBJ1-1; 7 positions match TRBD1. Sequencing was performed on blood. The CDR3 coding sequence is TGTGCCATCAGCGATTACTACAGGGGCGGCGTTAAAGCTTTCTTT. This encodes CAISDYYRGGVKAFF.